This entry is about one T cell receptor beta chain. Researchers ran the PCR with 60 Vbeta and 13 Jbeta primers. Clones were sequenced by immunoSEQ multiplex PCR, and TCRdb holds only the in-frame ones, with some missing. The table includes over 200,000 clones, approximately 70% detected once. The data were taken from a study of cytomegalovirus exposure and HLA in healthy donors. The sample was PBMCs. The receptor was derived from a middle-aged man in good health and CMV-seropositive.

Here the CDR3 DNA reads TGTGCCACCTTTAGCGGGGGGGGAAAAAACACCGGGGAGCTGTTTTTT. It encodes CATFSGGGKNTGELFF. This rearrangement joins TRBV19 to TRBJ2-2, with TRBD2 identical over 11 bases. CDR3 size: 16 residues. From germline, CDR1 is LNHDA and CDR2 SQIVND (reference sequence). With V trimmed by 10 bases and J by 2 bases, 9 bases remained unmatched.